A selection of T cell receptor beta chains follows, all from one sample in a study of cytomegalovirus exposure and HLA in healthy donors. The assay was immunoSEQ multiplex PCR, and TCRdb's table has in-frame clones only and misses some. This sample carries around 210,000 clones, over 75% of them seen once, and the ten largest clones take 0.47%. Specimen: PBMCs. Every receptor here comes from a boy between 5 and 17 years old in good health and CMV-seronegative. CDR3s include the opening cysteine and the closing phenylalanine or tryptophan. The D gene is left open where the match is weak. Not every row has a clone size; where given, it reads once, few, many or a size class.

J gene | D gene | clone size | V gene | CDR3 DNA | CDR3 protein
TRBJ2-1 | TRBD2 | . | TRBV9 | TGTGCCAGCAGCCCAGGGACTAGCGGGAGGGGGTACAATGAGCAGTTCTTC | CASSPGTSGRGYNEQFF
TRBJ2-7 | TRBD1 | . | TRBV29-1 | TGCAGCGGACGACAGGGCGACTACGAGCAGTACTTC | CSGRQGDYEQYF
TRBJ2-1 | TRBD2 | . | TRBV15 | TGTGCCACCAGCAGGGGGAGGACTAGCGCCGCCTACAATGAGCAGTTCTTC | CATSRGRTSAAYNEQFF
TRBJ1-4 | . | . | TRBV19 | TGTGCCAGTAGTATAGGACAGGCTAATGAAAAACTGTTTTTT | CASSIGQANEKLFF
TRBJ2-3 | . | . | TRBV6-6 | TGTGCCAGCAGTTCGGCCGGGACAAAAAGCACAGATACGCAGTATTTT | CASSSAGTKSTDTQYF
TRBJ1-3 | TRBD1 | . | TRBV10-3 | TGTGCCATCAGTGATACAGGGGGCGCAATCGGAAACACCATATATTTT | CAISDTGGAIGNTIYF
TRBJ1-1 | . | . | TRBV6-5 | TGTGCCAGCAGTCCCCCCGCCAACTTGAACACTGAAGCTTTCTTT | CASSPPANLNTEAFF
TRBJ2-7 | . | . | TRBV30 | TGTGCCTGGAGTGTAGGCGGGACTCCCAACTTC | CAWSVGGTPNF
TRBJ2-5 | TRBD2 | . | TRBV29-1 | TGCAGCGTTGCTGGGAGGGAGGGAGAGACCCAGTACTTC | CSVAGREGETQYF
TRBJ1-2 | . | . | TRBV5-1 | TGCGCCAGCAGCCCGAGGTGGACAGAGCAGGGACTATATGGCTACACCTTC | CASSPRWTEQGLYGYTF
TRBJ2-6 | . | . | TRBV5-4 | TGTGCCAGCAGCTTCCAAAACTCTGGGGCCAACGTCCTGACTTTC | CASSFQNSGANVLTF
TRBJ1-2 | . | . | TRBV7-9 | TGTGCCAGCAGCTCATACAGGGACAACTATGGCTACACCTTC | CASSSYRDNYGYTF
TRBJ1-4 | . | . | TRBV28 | TGTGCCAGCAGTCCTTCCAATGAAAAACTGTTTTTT | CASSPSNEKLFF
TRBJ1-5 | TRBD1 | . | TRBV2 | TGTGCCAGCAGTGTGGGACAGAATAGCAATCAGCCCCAGCATTTT | CASSVGQNSNQPQHF
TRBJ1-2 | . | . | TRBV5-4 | TGTGCCAGCAGCTTGGGGCGCCAGGGTAAGGATGGCTACACCTTC | CASSLGRQGKDGYTF
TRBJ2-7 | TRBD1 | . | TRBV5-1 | TGCGCCAGCGCCGGGACAGGGTACTACGAGCAGTACTTC | CASAGTGYYEQYF
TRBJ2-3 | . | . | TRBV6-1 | TGTGCCAGCAATATAACCTGGCGGGGCCCAGATACGCAGTATTTT | CASNITWRGPDTQYF
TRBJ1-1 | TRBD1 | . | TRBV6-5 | TGTGCCAGCAGTAAAGGGGGCGCCGGGAACACTGAAGCTTTCTTT | CASSKGGAGNTEAFF
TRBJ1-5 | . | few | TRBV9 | TGTGCCAGCAGCGTAGGTCGCGGCCCTGAGGGCAATCAGCCCCAGCATTTT | CASSVGRGPEGNQPQHF
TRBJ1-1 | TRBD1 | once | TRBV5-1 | TGCGCCAGCAAAACTATTTACAGGGGGAGTGGGACTGAAGCTTTCTTT | CASKTIYRGSGTEAFF
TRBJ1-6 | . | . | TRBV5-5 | TGTGCCAGCAAAACTGTCCCGGAGGCCTATAATTCACCCCTCCACTTT | CASKTVPEAYNSPLHF
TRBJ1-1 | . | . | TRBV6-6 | TGTGCCAGCAGTTACTCGAAAGAGTCCCAAGCTTTCTTT | CASSYSKESQAFF
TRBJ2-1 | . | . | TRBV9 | TGTGCCAGCAGCGTAGCTTTCCCGAGACTCTACAATGAGCAGTTCTTC | CASSVAFPRLYNEQFF
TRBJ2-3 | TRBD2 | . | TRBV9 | TGTGCCAGCAGCCCGCTAGCGGGAGGTACTACAGATACGCAGTATTTT | CASSPLAGGTTDTQYF
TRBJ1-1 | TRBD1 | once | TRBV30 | TGTGCCTGGAGTCGACAGGGGGCTGGGACTGAAGCTTTCTTT | CAWSRQGAGTEAFF
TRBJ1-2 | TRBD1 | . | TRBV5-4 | TGTGCCAGCAGCCCGGTCCGAACAGGGGTTTTCTACACCTTC | CASSPVRTGVFYTF
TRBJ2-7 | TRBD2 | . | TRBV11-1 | TGTGCCAGCGCGGCGGGGGGTTCCTACGAGCAGTACTTC | CASAAGGSYEQYF